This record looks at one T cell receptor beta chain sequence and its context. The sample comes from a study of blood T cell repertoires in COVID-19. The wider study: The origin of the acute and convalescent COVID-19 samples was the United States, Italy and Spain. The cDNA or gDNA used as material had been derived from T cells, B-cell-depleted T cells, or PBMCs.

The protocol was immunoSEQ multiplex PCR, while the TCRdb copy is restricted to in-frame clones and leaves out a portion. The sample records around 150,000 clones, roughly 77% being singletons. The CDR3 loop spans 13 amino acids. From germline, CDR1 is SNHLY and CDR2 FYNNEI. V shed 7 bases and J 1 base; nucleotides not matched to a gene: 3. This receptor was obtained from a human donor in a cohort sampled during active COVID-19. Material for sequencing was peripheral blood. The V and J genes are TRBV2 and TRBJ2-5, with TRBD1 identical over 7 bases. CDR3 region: CASTRTGQETQYF. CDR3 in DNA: TGTGCCAGCACCAGGACAGGCCAAGAGACCCAGTACTTC.